This T cell receptor beta chain was identified in a study of shared clonotypes between healthy human individuals. Study-level background: Each donor's CD4 naive and CD4 memory cells filled three plates apiece, CD8 naive two, and CD8 memory one.

Points on this clone: Its specificity is not known.

Study-wide findings and caveats: All-four-donor shared clonotypes had higher generation probabilities than non-shared clonotypes did.

Evenly divided among several immunoSEQ plates was the genomic DNA of each subset. The method was immunoSEQ multiplex PCR; TCRdb's version includes in-frame clones alone and lacks a portion of them. Of some 1.5 million clones in the sample, around 98% were seen once. Sample: naive CD4+ T cells sorted from blood. Stated subset: CD45RA+ positively selected. This TCR was recovered from a man under 40 in good health.

The chain's CDR3 is CASSLGLGGLNEKLFF. Here the CDR3 DNA reads TGTGCCAGCAGCTTAGGTCTAGGGGGCCTAAATGAAAAACTGTTTTTT. The chain joins TRBV7-9 to TRBJ1-4, with 7 nucleotides matching TRBD1. CDR1 SEHNR and CDR2 FQNEAQ come from the germline V gene (reference sequence). V gave up 1 base and J gave up 5 bases; unmatched junction bases: 7. CDR3 length: 16 residues. Full variable domain (outside the CDR3, taken from reference TRBV7-9 and TRBJ1-4): DTGVSQNPRHKITKRGQNVTFRCDPISEHNRLYWYRQTLGQGPEFLTYFQNEAQLEKSRLLSDRFSAERPKGSFSTLEIQRTEQGDSAMYLCASSLGLGGLNEKLFFGSGTQLSVL.